This T cell receptor (beta chain) was retrieved from a study of cytotoxic CD8 clonotypes in ibrutinib-treated CLL. The repertoire was sequenced with immunoSEQ multiplex PCR; TCRdb's copy has only in-frame clones and lacks some. The sample holds about 130,000 clones; around three quarters are singletons and the top ten take roughly 12%. Sequenced material: PBMCs, taken after 12 months of ibrutinib treatment. This TCR was recovered from a human donor with chronic lymphocytic leukemia.

In nucleotides, the CDR3 is TGTGCCAGCAGCCCCAAACGAGGGGGAGAAAACAATGAGCAGTTCTTC. Encoded protein: CASSPKRGGENNEQFF. The chain carries TRBV13 and TRBJ2-1, with a weak D call TRBD1 (6 bases). The V end lost 5 bases, the J end lost 5 bases, and 19 bases lay between the germline ends. The germline V gene has CDR1 PRHDT and CDR2 FYEKMQ (reference sequence). This CDR3 has 16 residues.